A selection of T cell receptor beta chains follows, all from one sample in a study of T cell changes during pregnancy in multiple sclerosis. TCRdb's table, derived via immunoSEQ multiplex PCR, lists solely in-frame clones and lacks some. This sample has tens of thousands of clones, with around 90% found just once. The specimen comprised CD4+ T cells from peripheral blood mononuclear cells, sampled in the second trimester of pregnancy. Every receptor here comes from a female donor with multiple sclerosis, enrolled in a pregnancy study. Each CDR3 is given with its conserved first and last residue. The order of the fields is V gene, J gene, D gene, clone size, CDR3 protein, CDR3 DNA. The D gene is left open where the match is weak. The size field is filled for only some rows; it gives once, few, many or a size class.

v_gene: TRBV6-5
j_gene: TRBJ1-2
d_gene: -
abundance: -
CDR3aa: CASSLGGMGNYGYTF
CDR3nt: TGTGCCAGCAGTTTAGGAGGGATGGGGAACTATGGCTACACCTTC

v_gene: TRBV5-4
j_gene: TRBJ1-2
d_gene: TRBD1
abundance: -
CDR3aa: CASSRPGTGGRDYGYTF
CDR3nt: TGTGCCAGCAGCCGTCCCGGGACAGGGGGCAGGGACTATGGCTACACCTTC

v_gene: TRBV6-5
j_gene: TRBJ1-3
d_gene: -
abundance: -
CDR3aa: CASRQKTSGNTIYF
CDR3nt: TGTGCCAGCAGACAGAAAACCTCTGGAAACACCATATATTTT

v_gene: TRBV7-6
j_gene: TRBJ1-1
d_gene: -
abundance: -
CDR3aa: CASSFYPRGAETEAFF
CDR3nt: TGTGCCAGCAGCTTTTACCCCCGGGGGGCAGAGACTGAAGCTTTCTTT

v_gene: TRBV7-2
j_gene: TRBJ1-2
d_gene: -
abundance: -
CDR3aa: CASSLGGQGYGYTF
CDR3nt: TGTGCCAGCAGCTTAGGTGGGCAGGGATATGGCTACACCTTC

v_gene: TRBV7-3
j_gene: TRBJ1-1
d_gene: TRBD1
abundance: -
CDR3aa: CASSQGQPGTEAFF
CDR3nt: TGTGCCAGCAGCCAGGGACAGCCGGGCACTGAAGCTTTCTTT

v_gene: TRBV19
j_gene: TRBJ2-5
d_gene: -
abundance: once
CDR3aa: CASSPPPGDEETQYF
CDR3nt: TGTGCCAGTAGTCCTCCCCCAGGGGACGAAGAGACCCAGTACTTC

v_gene: TRBV27
j_gene: TRBJ2-3
d_gene: TRBD1
abundance: -
CDR3aa: CASSLRTGTSTDTQYF
CDR3nt: TGTGCCAGCAGTCTCCGGACAGGCACTAGCACAGATACGCAGTATTTT

v_gene: TRBV4-2
j_gene: TRBJ1-5
d_gene: TRBD1
abundance: -
CDR3aa: CASSHRDRTRSGDQPQHF
CDR3nt: TGTGCCAGCAGCCACCGGGACAGGACCAGATCGGGGGATCAGCCCCAGCATTTT

v_gene: TRBV19
j_gene: TRBJ2-7
d_gene: -
abundance: -
CDR3aa: CARVAGKIHEQYF
CDR3nt: TGTGCCAGGGTCGCGGGGAAAATCCACGAGCAGTACTTC

v_gene: TRBV29-1
j_gene: TRBJ1-2
d_gene: -
abundance: -
CDR3aa: CSVQGGYGYTF
CDR3nt: TGCAGCGTTCAGGGAGGCTATGGCTACACCTTC

v_gene: TRBV2
j_gene: TRBJ2-1
d_gene: -
abundance: -
CDR3aa: CASGERNEQFF
CDR3nt: TGTGCCAGCGGCGAGCGCAATGAGCAGTTCTTC

v_gene: TRBV30
j_gene: TRBJ2-3
d_gene: -
abundance: -
CDR3aa: CAWLKADFTDTQYF
CDR3nt: TGTGCCTGGCTGAAAGCGGACTTCACAGATACGCAGTATTTT

v_gene: TRBV9
j_gene: TRBJ2-7
d_gene: -
abundance: once
CDR3aa: CASSFGGLSDSYEQYF
CDR3nt: TGTGCCAGCAGCTTCGGGGGGCTAAGCGACTCCTACGAGCAGTACTTC

v_gene: TRBV5-6
j_gene: TRBJ2-7
d_gene: TRBD1
abundance: -
CDR3aa: CASSGTGTDYEQYF
CDR3nt: TGTGCCAGCAGCGGAACCGGGACAGACTACGAGCAGTACTTC

v_gene: TRBV9
j_gene: TRBJ2-1
d_gene: TRBD2
abundance: -
CDR3aa: CASSRLAGLNNEQFF
CDR3nt: TGTGCCAGCAGTAGACTAGCGGGGCTAAACAATGAGCAGTTCTTC

v_gene: TRBV29-1
j_gene: TRBJ1-1
d_gene: -
abundance: -
CDR3aa: CSVEFQGRGTEAFF
CDR3nt: TGCAGCGTTGAATTCCAAGGACGGGGAACTGAAGCTTTCTTT

v_gene: TRBV7-2
j_gene: TRBJ1-6
d_gene: -
abundance: -
CDR3aa: CASSRFIQSSYNSPLHF
CDR3nt: TGTGCCAGCAGCCGATTCATACAGAGCTCCTATAATTCACCCCTCCACTTT

v_gene: TRBV30
j_gene: TRBJ1-1
d_gene: TRBD1
abundance: -
CDR3aa: CAWRTGGLSKVNTEAFF
CDR3nt: TGTGCCTGGAGGACAGGGGGCCTGTCAAAGGTGAACACTGAAGCTTTCTTT

v_gene: TRBV5-1
j_gene: TRBJ1-6
d_gene: -
abundance: once
CDR3aa: CASSLGGENNSPLHF
CDR3nt: TGCGCCAGCAGCTTGGGGGGGGAGAACAATTCACCCCTCCACTTT

v_gene: TRBV15
j_gene: TRBJ1-2
d_gene: -
abundance: -
CDR3aa: CATSRDLAAAYGYTF
CDR3nt: TGTGCCACCAGCAGAGATCTGGCCGCTGCCTATGGCTACACCTTC

v_gene: TRBV27
j_gene: TRBJ2-1
d_gene: TRBD2
abundance: -
CDR3aa: CASSSKQTSGRASEQFF
CDR3nt: TGTGCCAGCAGTTCCAAACAAACTAGCGGGAGGGCTAGTGAGCAGTTCTTC

v_gene: TRBV5-3
j_gene: TRBJ1-6
d_gene: TRBD1
abundance: -
CDR3aa: CARSLGQGVKESPLHF
CDR3nt: TGTGCCAGAAGCTTAGGACAGGGAGTTAAGGAATCACCCCTCCACTTT

v_gene: TRBV10-2
j_gene: TRBJ2-1
d_gene: -
abundance: once
CDR3aa: CASSVNNEQFF
CDR3nt: TGCGCCAGCAGTGTTAACAATGAGCAGTTCTTC

v_gene: TRBV10-3
j_gene: TRBJ2-1
d_gene: TRBD1
abundance: -
CDR3aa: CAISPGQGSNEQFF
CDR3nt: TGTGCCATCAGTCCGGGACAGGGGAGCAATGAGCAGTTCTTC

v_gene: TRBV11-2
j_gene: TRBJ2-2
d_gene: -
abundance: -
CDR3aa: CASSLGPTSGELFF
CDR3nt: TGTGCCAGCAGCTTAGGGCCCACTTCGGGAGAGCTGTTTTTT

v_gene: TRBV7-9
j_gene: TRBJ1-5
d_gene: TRBD1
abundance: -
CDR3aa: CASSLLTGTGSEPQHF
CDR3nt: TGTGCCAGCAGCTTACTTACCGGGACAGGGTCCGAGCCCCAGCATTTT

v_gene: TRBV2
j_gene: TRBJ1-4
d_gene: TRBD1
abundance: -
CDR3aa: CASTYRGGINEKLFF
CDR3nt: TGTGCCAGCACCTACAGGGGAGGCATAAATGAAAAACTGTTTTTT

v_gene: TRBV30
j_gene: TRBJ1-2
d_gene: -
abundance: -
CDR3aa: CAWRDKPRGYTF
CDR3nt: TGTGCCTGGCGGGACAAACCTCGTGGCTACACCTTC

v_gene: TRBV2
j_gene: TRBJ2-2
d_gene: -
abundance: -
CDR3aa: CASSVLVGRNAGELFF
CDR3nt: TGTGCCAGCAGTGTGCTTGTCGGGAGAAATGCCGGGGAGCTGTTTTTT

v_gene: TRBV7-2
j_gene: TRBJ1-1
d_gene: -
abundance: -
CDR3aa: CASSPGQTMNTEAFF
CDR3nt: TGTGCCAGCAGCCCCGGACAGACTATGAACACTGAAGCTTTCTTT

v_gene: TRBV5-1
j_gene: TRBJ1-1
d_gene: -
abundance: -
CDR3aa: CASSRAGFAGEAEAFF
CDR3nt: TGCGCCAGCAGCCGGGCTGGTTTCGCGGGAGAAGCTGAAGCTTTCTTT

v_gene: TRBV7-2
j_gene: TRBJ1-2
d_gene: -
abundance: -
CDR3aa: CASTEGHLDYGYTF
CDR3nt: TGTGCCAGCACTGAGGGCCACCTGGACTATGGCTACACCTTC

v_gene: TRBV6-1
j_gene: TRBJ1-1
d_gene: -
abundance: -
CDR3aa: CASSVKGENTEAFF
CDR3nt: TGTGCCAGCAGTGTTAAGGGGGAGAACACTGAAGCTTTCTTT